Below, one T cell receptor beta chain is given with its context. Its antigen is not known. The data belong to a study of T cells in lung cancer brain metastases. Study outcomes and limitations: Most clones were lesion-specific, with limited overlap between paired lesions (Morisita 0.23). Preoperative corticosteroid effects on brain metastasis T cell infiltration were not controlled.

Exclusion applied to any patient with a history of multiple malignancies. Germline CDR1 and CDR2: SGHTA and FQGNSA. The CDR3 loop spans 19 amino acids. Trimming cost V 5 bases and J 7 bases; bases outside gene matches: 19. Paired samples had equal genomic DNA input, ranging 2.24 to 4.92 ug. This table comes from immunoSEQ multiplex PCR, and its TCRdb copy is limited to in-frame clones, with some not included. The sample has over 1,500 clones, around 89% seen once. The specimen sequenced was tumor tissue from a brain metastasis. This clonotype was sampled from a woman in her forties or fifties with non-small cell lung cancer that had spread to the brain. The rearrangement uses TRBV7-2 and TRBJ1-6; TRBD1 matches at 8 bases. CDR3: CASSIQGGDSLSLNSPLHF. The CDR3 DNA follows: TGTGCCAGCAGCATACAGGGGGGGGACTCCCTATCTCTGAATTCACCCCTCCACTTT.